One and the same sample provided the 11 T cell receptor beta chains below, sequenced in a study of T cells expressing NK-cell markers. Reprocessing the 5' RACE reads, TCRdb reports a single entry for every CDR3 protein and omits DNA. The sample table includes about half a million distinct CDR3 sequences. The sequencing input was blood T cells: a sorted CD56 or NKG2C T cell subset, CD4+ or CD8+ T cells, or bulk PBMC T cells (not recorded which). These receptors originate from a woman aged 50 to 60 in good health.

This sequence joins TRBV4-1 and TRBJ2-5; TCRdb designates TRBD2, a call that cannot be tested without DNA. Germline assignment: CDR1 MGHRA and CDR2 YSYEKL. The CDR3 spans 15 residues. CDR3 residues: CASSQGLAGEETQYF.

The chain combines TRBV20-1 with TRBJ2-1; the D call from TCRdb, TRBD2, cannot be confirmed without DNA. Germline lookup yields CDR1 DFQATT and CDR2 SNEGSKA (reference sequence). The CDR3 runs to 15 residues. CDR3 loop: CSARDGERGGDEQFF.

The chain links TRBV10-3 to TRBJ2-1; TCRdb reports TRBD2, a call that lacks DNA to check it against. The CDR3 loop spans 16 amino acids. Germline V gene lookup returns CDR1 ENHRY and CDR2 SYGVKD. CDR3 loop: CAISELGLAGGNEQFF.

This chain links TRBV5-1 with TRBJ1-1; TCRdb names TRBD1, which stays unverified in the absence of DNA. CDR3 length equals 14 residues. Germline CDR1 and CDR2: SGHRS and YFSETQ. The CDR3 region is CASSSKGYNTEAFF.

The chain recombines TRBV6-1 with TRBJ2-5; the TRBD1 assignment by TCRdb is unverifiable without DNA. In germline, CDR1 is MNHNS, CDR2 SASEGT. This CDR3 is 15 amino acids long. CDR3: CASSEAAGRGETQYF.

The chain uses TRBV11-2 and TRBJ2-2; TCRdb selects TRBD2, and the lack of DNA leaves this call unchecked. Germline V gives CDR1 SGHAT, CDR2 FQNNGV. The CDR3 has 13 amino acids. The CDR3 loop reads CAVPPWPTGELFF.

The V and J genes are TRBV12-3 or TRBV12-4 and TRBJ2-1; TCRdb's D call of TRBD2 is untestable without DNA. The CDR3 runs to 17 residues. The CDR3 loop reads CASSLAGARAPRNEQFF.

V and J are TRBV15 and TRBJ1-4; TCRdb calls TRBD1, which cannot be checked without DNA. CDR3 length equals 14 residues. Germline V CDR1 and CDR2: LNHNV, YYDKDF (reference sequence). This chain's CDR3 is CATSRGQGNEKLFF. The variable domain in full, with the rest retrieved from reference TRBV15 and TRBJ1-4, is DAMVIQNPRYQVTQFGKPVTLSCSQTLNHNVMYWYQQKSSQAPKLLFHYYDKDFNNEADTPDNFQSRRPNTSFCFLDIRSPGLGDTAMYLCATSRGQGNEKLFFGSGTQLSVL.

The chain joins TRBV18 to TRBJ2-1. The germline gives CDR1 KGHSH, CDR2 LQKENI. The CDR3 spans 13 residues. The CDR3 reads CASASYSYNEQFF.

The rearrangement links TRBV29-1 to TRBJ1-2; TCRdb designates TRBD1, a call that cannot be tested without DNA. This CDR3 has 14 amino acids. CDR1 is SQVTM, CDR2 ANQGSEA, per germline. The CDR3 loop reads CSVESLARDYGYTF. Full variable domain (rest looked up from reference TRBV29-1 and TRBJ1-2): SAVISQKPSRDICQRGTSLTIQCQVDSQVTMMFWYRQQPGQSLTLIATANQGSEATYESGFVIDKFPISRPNLTFSTLTVSNMSPEDSSIYLCSVESLARDYGYTFGSGTRLTVV.

The CDR3 protein is CASSPRQGGLAKLFF. The chain employs TRBV27 and TRBJ1-4; TCRdb outputs TRBD1, but without DNA this stays unchecked. From germline, CDR1 is MNHEY and CDR2 SMNVEV (reference sequence). The CDR3 sequence is 15 residues long.